This T cell receptor (beta chain) originates from a study of blood T cell repertoires in COVID-19. Overall study context: The United States, Italy and Spain provided the acute and convalescent COVID-19 samples. PBMCs, B-cell-depleted T cells, or T cells provided the cDNA or gDNA that made up the material.

As originally analysed: Reference gene primer amplification in the assay estimated nucleated cell counts. Generated by immunoSEQ multiplex PCR, the TCRdb table keeps only in-frame clones and is missing some. The V and J calls and the clone size are those of that table, but D and trimming were determined from the DNA. The data hold 88,000 or so clones, with more than 65% observed a single time. V lost 1 base, J lost 7 bases, and 14 bases lay in between. The CDR3 consists of 15 residues. CDR1 is LGHDT, CDR2 YNNKEL, per germline (reference sequence). V gene TRBV3-1 (or the pseudogene TRBV3-2) combines with J gene TRBJ2-1; TRBD2 is a possible D gene (6 bases). The source of this sequence is a man aged 60-69 years with acute or convalescent COVID-19. Source material: peripheral blood. Here the CDR3 reads CASSQGLDFGNEQFF. The CDR3 DNA is TGTGCCAGCAGCCAAGGACTAGATTTTGGGAATGAGCAGTTCTTC.